These T cell receptor beta chains were read from a single sample in a study of CD8+ T cells in alopecia areata. Libraries were prepared by immunoSEQ multiplex PCR; TCRdb keeps only in-frame clonotypes and omits some of them. The sample carries 140,000 to 150,000 clones, around 51% recorded once. The sample here was CD4+ T cells sorted from blood, taken at week 0. The origin of the receptors is a human donor with alopecia areata. Both conserved end residues are part of each CDR3.

TRBJ2-5	TRBV30	CAWGQGTSEETQYF
TRBJ2-3	TRBV2	CASMRTSTDTQYF
TRBJ1-1	TRBV30	CACSAGWGAEAFF
TRBJ2-7	TRBV29-1	CSVRQGALYEQYF
TRBJ2-7	TRBV6-5	CASSAQGTGLGEQYF
TRBJ2-7	TRBV10-2	CAGRQAPGYEQYF
TRBJ2-5	TRBV4-1	CASSQRLAGGSQETQYF
TRBJ1-4	TRBV2	CASRGMREHEKLFF
TRBJ2-2	TRBV5-6	CASSPPEGRATGELFF
TRBJ1-4	TRBV6-5	CASSLRGLVGKLFF
TRBJ1-1	TRBV30	CAWSRQGWTEAFF
TRBJ2-7	TRBV7-2	CASSLETVYEQYF
TRBJ1-2	TRBV28	CASSPDPGHGYTF
TRBJ2-7	TRBV7-2	CASSPSASRSYEQYF
TRBJ2-3	TRBV10-3	CAISEGLAGSTDTQYF
TRBJ2-1	TRBV25-1	CASSDRLAGVRNEQFF
TRBJ2-3	TRBV5-1	CASSPDSVGTDTQYF
TRBJ1-5	TRBV30	CAWSVDRAAGRGQHF
TRBJ1-5	TRBV28	CASSFSEAFNQPQHF
TRBJ2-6	TRBV7-9	CASSGTGANVLTF
TRBJ1-4	TRBV4-2	CASSRTGASEKLFF
TRBJ1-4	TRBV30	CAWSVPGRNEKLFF
TRBJ1-5	TRBV10-3	CAISEYLQSNQPQHF
TRBJ1-5	TRBV28	CASLGGTVFNQPQHF
TRBJ1-1	TRBV30	CAWSRGPNTEAFF
TRBJ2-3	TRBV6-6	CASSYSNADTQYF
TRBJ1-5	TRBV30	CAWRAPGGSQPQHF
TRBJ2-2	TRBV18	CASSPRLADVGELFF
TRBJ2-6	TRBV25-1	CASSEPVGVLTF
TRBJ2-7	TRBV7-2	CASSRQASGSPSEQYF
TRBJ2-7	TRBV10-3	CAISMTGTYEQYF
TRBJ2-5	TRBV7-2	CASSLDSAETQYF
TRBJ1-1	TRBV28	CASTSGGTANTEAFF
TRBJ2-7	TRBV7-2	CASSLDRPAYEQYF
TRBJ2-7	TRBV28	CASSFLGYEQYF
TRBJ2-7	TRBV7-2	CASSLGAIVYEQYF
TRBJ2-1	TRBV19	CASSFGYNEQFF
TRBJ2-1	TRBV7-2	CASSQGTFQRRSSYNEQFF
TRBJ2-2	TRBV30	CAWRRTSVGELFF
TRBJ2-2	TRBV2	CASTKGPSARGTGELFF
TRBJ2-7	TRBV5-1	CASSLAQGVGEQYF
TRBJ2-6	TRBV29-1	CSVRSAGTSGANVLTF
TRBJ2-7	TRBV28	CASSAGTPSEQYF
TRBJ2-1	TRBV11-3	CASSLGGSYNEQFF
TRBJ2-6	TRBV28	CASSRAGANVLTF
TRBJ2-1	TRBV4-3	CASSQDRVTYNEQFF
TRBJ1-1	TRBV7-9	CASSSGAYSEAFF
TRBJ1-2	TRBV5-1	CASSFDSNYGYTF
TRBJ2-5	TRBV20-1	CSARVGETQYF
TRBJ1-2	TRBV7-9	CASSEGSYGYTF
TRBJ1-5	TRBV28	CASRKQGLSNQPQHF
TRBJ2-5	TRBV11-2	CASSLRGTSGSFEETQYF
TRBJ2-5	TRBV6-5	CASSRDGRETQYF
TRBJ1-2	TRBV30	CAWSVADYGYTF